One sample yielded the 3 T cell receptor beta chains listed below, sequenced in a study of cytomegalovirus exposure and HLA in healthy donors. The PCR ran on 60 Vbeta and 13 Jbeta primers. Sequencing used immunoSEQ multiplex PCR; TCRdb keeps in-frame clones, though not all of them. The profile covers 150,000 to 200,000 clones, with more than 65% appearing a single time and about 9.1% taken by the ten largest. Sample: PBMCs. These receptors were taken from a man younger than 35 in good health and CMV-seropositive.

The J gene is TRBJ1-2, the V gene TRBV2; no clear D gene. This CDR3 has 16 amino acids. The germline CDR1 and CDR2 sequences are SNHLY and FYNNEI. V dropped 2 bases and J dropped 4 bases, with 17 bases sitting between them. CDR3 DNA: TGTGCCAGCAGTGAACGGTTTCTCTCGAGTCCCTATGGCTACACCTTC. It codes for CASSERFLSSPYGYTF.

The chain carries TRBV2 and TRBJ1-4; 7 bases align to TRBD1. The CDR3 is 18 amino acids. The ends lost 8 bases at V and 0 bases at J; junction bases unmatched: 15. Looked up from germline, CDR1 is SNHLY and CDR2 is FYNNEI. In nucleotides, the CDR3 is TGTGCCAGCCTTCGTCCCGGGACAGCTTTTTCAACTAATGAAAAACTGTTTTTT. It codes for CASLRPGTAFSTNEKLFF.

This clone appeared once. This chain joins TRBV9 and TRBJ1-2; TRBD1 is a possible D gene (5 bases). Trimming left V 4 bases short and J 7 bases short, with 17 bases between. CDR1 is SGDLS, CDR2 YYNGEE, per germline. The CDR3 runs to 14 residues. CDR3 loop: CASSPELGPGGYTF. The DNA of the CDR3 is TGTGCCAGCAGCCCCGAGCTGGGGCCGGGTGGCTACACCTTC.